One sample yielded the 10 T cell receptor beta chains listed below, sequenced in a study of blood T cell repertoires in COVID-19. This table comes from immunoSEQ multiplex PCR, and its TCRdb copy is limited to in-frame clones, with some not included. The sample has fewer than 500,000 clones, around 89% seen once. Sample: PBMCs or T cells enriched from blood (not recorded which). Receptor source: a woman in her twenties or thirties with acute COVID-19.

V is TRBV30 and J is TRBJ2-4; D may be TRBD2 (7 bases). V dropped 2 bases and J dropped 0 bases, with 11 bases sitting between them. Looked up from germline, CDR1 is GTSNPN and CDR2 is SVGIG (reference sequence). The CDR3 sequence is 15 residues long. CDR3 protein: CAWSPGGRAKNIQYF. The CDR3 nucleotides are TGTGCCTGGAGTCCGGGGGGCAGAGCCAAAAACATTCAGTACTTC.

This clone has just one count. This sequence joins TRBV6-4 and TRBJ2-2, with a tentative D call TRBD2 (6 bases). The V gene's germline CDR1 is MRHNA and CDR2 SNTAGT. This CDR3 contains 16 residues. Trimming took 0 bases from V and 5 from J, leaving 13 bases between them. This CDR3 reads CASSDSDGGYTGELFF. The CDR3, as DNA: TGTGCCAGCAGTGACTCTGACGGGGGTTATACCGGGGAGCTGTTTTTT.

The rearrangement uses TRBV2 and TRBJ2-1; 7 bases match TRBD2. This CDR3 is built from 17 residues. The V gene's germline CDR1 is SNHLY and CDR2 FYNNEI. V shed 7 bases, J shed 7 bases, and the junction held 19 bases outside the gene matches. The CDR3 protein is CASTPGRGRSFWNEQFF. CDR3 DNA sequence: TGTGCCAGCACCCCGGGGAGGGGCAGGTCTTTTTGGAATGAGCAGTTCTTC.

The chain is built from TRBV7-3 and TRBJ1-2; maybe TRBD1 (6 bases). The length of the CDR3 is 15 residues. Germline V gene data show CDR1 as SGHTA and CDR2 as FQGTGA. V lost 0 bases, J lost 5 bases, and 13 bases lay in between. This CDR3 is CASSLTPGGGYGYTF. For the CDR3, the DNA is TGTGCCAGCAGCTTAACGCCGGGGGGCGGGTATGGCTACACCTTC.

The genes are TRBV29-1 and TRBJ1-2, with 8 bases lining up with TRBD1. The junction had 8 bases not matched to a gene; V was cut back by 6 bases and J by 8 bases. The CDR3 is 12 amino acids. Germline CDR1 reads SQVTM; CDR2 reads ANQGSEA. CDR3 region: CSVKDRVDGYTF. CDR3 nucleotide sequence: TGCAGCGTCAAGGACAGGGTAGACGGCTACACCTTC.

The chain couples TRBV9 to TRBJ2-3; 7 bases are shared with TRBD2. Per germline, CDR1 SGDLS and CDR2 YYNGEE. V was clipped by 5 bases and J by 0 bases; unmatched bases: 3. This CDR3 region has 14 residues. The DNA of the CDR3 is TGTGCCAGCAGTAAACTAGCGAGCACAGATACGCAGTATTTT. It codes for CASSKLASTDTQYF.

V gene TRBV7-6 combines with J gene TRBJ2-3; perhaps TRBD1 as D (6 bases). Per germline, CDR1 SGHVS and CDR2 FNYEAQ. The CDR3 is 15 residues long. V gave up 5 bases and J gave up 0 bases, with 12 bases separating them. CDR3 region: CASSEGDTSTDTQYF. The CDR3 coding sequence is TGTGCCAGCAGCGAGGGGGACACGAGCACAGATACGCAGTATTTT.

The chain has TRBV19 and TRBJ2-1, with 11 positions matching TRBD2. The CDR3 is made up of 14 amino acids. Trimming took 4 bases from V and 16 from J; bases not matched to a gene: 12. Germline assignment: CDR1 LNHDA and CDR2 SQIVND (reference sequence). The CDR3: CASSTQTSGAPLFF. The CDR3 nucleotides read TGTGCCAGTAGTACCCAGACTAGCGGGGCGCCACTCTTCTTC.

The chain employs TRBV29-1 and TRBJ1-2, with D hard to call. CDR1 is SQVTM and CDR2 is ANQGSEA in the germline V gene. Trimming left V 4 bases short and J 8 bases short, with 11 bases between. The CDR3 runs 11 residues. Here the CDR3 reads CSVGSGLGYTF. As DNA, the CDR3 is TGCAGCGTTGGCAGCGGTCTGGGCTACACCTTC.

The chain carries TRBV7-9 and TRBJ1-2; D is undetermined. V shed 2 bases and J shed 2 bases, with 6 bases lying between them. Germline assignment: CDR1 SEHNR and CDR2 FQNEAQ (reference sequence). This CDR3 is built from 13 residues. The CDR3 DNA reads TGTGCCAGCAGCTTAACACAGAACTATGGCTACACCTTC. It yields the protein CASSLTQNYGYTF. The variable domain in full, completed from reference TRBV7-9 and TRBJ1-2, reads DTGVSQNPRHKITKRGQNVTFRCDPISEHNRLYWYRQTLGQGPEFLTYFQNEAQLEKSRLLSDRFSAERPKGSFSTLEIQRTEQGDSAMYLCASSLTQNYGYTFGSGTRLTVV.